The 2 T cell receptor beta chains below come from one sample, sequenced in a study of T cell clonotyping in hematopoietic cell transplantation. Sequencing used immunoSEQ multiplex PCR; TCRdb keeps in-frame clones, though not all of them. This table holds around 9,100 clones, about 79% found once. Sequenced material: PBMCs, taken 180 days after allogeneic stem cell transplant. The receptors derive from a male patient in his thirties or forties who had an allogeneic stem cell transplant from a related donor, so the T cells may come from the graft donor. Some clones in this sample may be carry-over from other donors' samples.

The chain carries TRBV5-4 and TRBJ2-3, with a weak D call TRBD2 (5 bases). The CDR3 length is 15 residues. The germline V gene encodes CDR1 SGHNT and CDR2 YYREEE (reference sequence). Trimming left V 2 bases short and J 1 base short, with 11 bases between. CDR3 DNA sequence: TGTGCCAGCAGCTTAAATCAAGCGGGCACAGATACGCAGTATTTT. Its translation: CASSLNQAGTDTQYF. Full variable domain (remainder filled in from reference TRBV5-4 and TRBJ2-3): ETGVTQSPTHLIKTRGQQVTLRCSSQSGHNTVSWYQQALGQGPQFIFQYYREEENGRGNFPPRFSGLQFPNYSSELNVNALELDDSALYLCASSLNQAGTDTQYFGPGTRLTVL.

The gene calls are TRBV5-6 and TRBJ2-2; D is undetermined. The V end was cut by 4 bases, the J end by 3 bases, with 10 bases between. CDR1 and CDR2 (germline): SGHDT, YYEEEE. The CDR3 length is 14 residues. This chain's CDR3 is CASSVRLDTGELFF. The CDR3 nucleotides read TGTGCCAGCAGCGTACGACTGGACACCGGGGAGCTGTTTTTT.